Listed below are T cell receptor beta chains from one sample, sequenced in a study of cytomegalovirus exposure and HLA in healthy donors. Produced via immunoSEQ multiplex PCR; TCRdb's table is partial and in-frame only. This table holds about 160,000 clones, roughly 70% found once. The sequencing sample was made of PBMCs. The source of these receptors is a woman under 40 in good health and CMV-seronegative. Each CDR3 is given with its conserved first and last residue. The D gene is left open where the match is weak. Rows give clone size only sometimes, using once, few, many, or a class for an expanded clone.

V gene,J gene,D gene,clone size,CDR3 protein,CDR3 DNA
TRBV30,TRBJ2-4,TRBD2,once,CAWSRAGWAGNIQYF,TGTGCCTGGAGTAGAGCGGGGTGGGCCGGGAACATTCAGTACTTC
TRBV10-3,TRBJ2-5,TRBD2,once,CAISAARGGETQYF,TGTGCCATCAGTGCGGCGCGGGGGGGAGAGACCCAGTACTTC
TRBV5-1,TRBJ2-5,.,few,CASSLWELVGETQYF,TGCGCCAGCAGCTTGTGGGAGTTGGTTGGGGAGACCCAGTACTTC
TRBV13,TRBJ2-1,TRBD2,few,CASSPRTGGYNEQFF,TGTGCCAGCAGCCCTCGCACGGGAGGGTACAATGAGCAGTTCTTC
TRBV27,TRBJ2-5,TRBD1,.,CASSLPRRDRVKETQYF,TGTGCCAGCAGTTTACCTAGACGGGACAGGGTTAAAGAGACCCAGTACTTC
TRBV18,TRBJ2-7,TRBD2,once,CASSQTSGAKSYEQYF,TGTGCCAGCTCACAGACTAGCGGGGCAAAATCCTACGAGCAGTACTTC
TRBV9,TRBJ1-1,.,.,CASSVFGEGGAFF,TGTGCCAGCAGCGTATTTGGCGAAGGGGGAGCTTTCTTT
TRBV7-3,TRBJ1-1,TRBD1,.,CASSLVGQGITEAFF,TGTGCCAGCAGCTTGGTCGGACAGGGAATCACTGAAGCTTTCTTT
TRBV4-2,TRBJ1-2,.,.,CASSQRPTAMNYGYTF,TGTGCCAGCAGCCAAAGGCCGACAGCCATGAACTATGGCTACACCTTC
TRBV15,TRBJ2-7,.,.,CATSRDVGKSSGQYF,TGTGCCACCAGCAGAGATGTAGGAAAGTCCTCAGGGCAGTACTTC
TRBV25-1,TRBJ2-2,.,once,CASSDLGAGELFF,TGTGCCAGCAGTGACTTGGGAGCCGGGGAGCTGTTTTTT
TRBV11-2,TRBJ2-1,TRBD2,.,CASSSWTRSSYNEQFF,TGTGCCAGCAGCTCTTGGACTAGGAGCTCCTACAATGAGCAGTTCTTC
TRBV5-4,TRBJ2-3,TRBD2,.,CASSRLAGSWTDTQYF,TGTGCCAGCAGCCGACTAGCGGGCTCGTGGACAGATACGCAGTATTTT
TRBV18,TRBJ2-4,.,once,CASSPPSEDRNIQYF,TGTGCCAGCTCACCACCGTCTGAGGATAGAAACATTCAGTACTTC
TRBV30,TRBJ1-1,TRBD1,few,CAWSVRGRGETEAFF,TGTGCCTGGAGTGTACGAGGCAGGGGGGAAACTGAAGCTTTCTTT
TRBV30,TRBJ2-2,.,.,CAWSSHVGSTGELFF,TGTGCCTGGAGTTCTCACGTGGGGAGCACCGGGGAGCTGTTTTTT
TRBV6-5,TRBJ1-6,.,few,CASRSDSPLHF,TGTGCCAGCAGATCTGATTCACCCCTCCACTTT
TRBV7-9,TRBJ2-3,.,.,CASSSSFGDTQYF,TGTGCCAGCAGCTCGAGCTTCGGAGATACGCAGTATTTT
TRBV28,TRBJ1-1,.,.,CASSQYTEAFF,TGTGCCAGCAGCCAATACACTGAAGCTTTCTTT
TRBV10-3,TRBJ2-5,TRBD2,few,CAISVGLAGLQYF,TGTGCCATCAGTGTGGGACTAGCGGGACTCCAGTACTTC
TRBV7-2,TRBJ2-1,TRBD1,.,CASSPRTGGGAGALNEQFF,TGTGCCAGCAGCCCACGGACAGGGGGCGGGGCGGGAGCACTTAATGAGCAGTTCTTC
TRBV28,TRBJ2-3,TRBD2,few,CASSLTSGSSDTQYF,TGTGCCAGCAGTTTGACTAGCGGGAGTTCAGATACGCAGTATTTT
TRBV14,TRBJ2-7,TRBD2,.,CASSQDLAGVGYEQYF,TGTGCCAGCAGCCAAGATCTAGCGGGAGTGGGGTACGAGCAGTACTTC
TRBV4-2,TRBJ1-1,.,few,CASSQDEDPTGTEAFF,TGTGCCAGCAGCCAAGATGAGGATCCAACGGGCACTGAAGCTTTCTTT
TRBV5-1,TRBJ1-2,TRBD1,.,CASRGRTGGAISDGYTF,TGCGCCAGCAGGGGTAGAACAGGGGGCGCGATATCAGATGGCTACACCTTC
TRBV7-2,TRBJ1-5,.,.,CASSLLIGDQPQHF,TGTGCCAGCAGCCTTTTAATAGGAGATCAGCCCCAGCATTTT
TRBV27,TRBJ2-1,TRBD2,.,CASSLTSNEQFF,TGTGCCAGCAGTTTGACTAGCAACGAGCAGTTCTTC
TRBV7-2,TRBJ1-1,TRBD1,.,CASSWGRGTNTEAFF,TGTGCCAGCAGCTGGGGCAGGGGGACGAACACTGAAGCTTTCTTT